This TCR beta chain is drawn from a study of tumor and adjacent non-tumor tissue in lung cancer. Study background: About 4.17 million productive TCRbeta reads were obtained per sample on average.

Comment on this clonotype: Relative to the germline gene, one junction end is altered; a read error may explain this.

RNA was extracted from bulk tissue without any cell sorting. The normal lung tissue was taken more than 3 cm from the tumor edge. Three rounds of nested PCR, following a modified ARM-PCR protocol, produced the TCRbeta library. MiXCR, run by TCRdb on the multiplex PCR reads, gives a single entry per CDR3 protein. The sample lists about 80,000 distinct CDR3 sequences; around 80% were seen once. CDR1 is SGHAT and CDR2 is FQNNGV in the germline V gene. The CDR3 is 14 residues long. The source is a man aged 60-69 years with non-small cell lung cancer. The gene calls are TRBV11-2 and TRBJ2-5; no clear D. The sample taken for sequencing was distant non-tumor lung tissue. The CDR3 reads CASSLGSSTEIQYF. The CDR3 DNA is TGTGCCAGCAGCTTAGGGTCCAGTACAGAGATCCAGTACTTC. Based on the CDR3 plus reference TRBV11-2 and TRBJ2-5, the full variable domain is EAGVAQSPRYKIIEKRQSVAFWCNPISGHATLYWYQQILGQGPKLLIQFQNNGVVDDSQLPKDRFSAERLKGVDSTLKIQPAKLEDSAVYLCASSLGSSTEIQYFGPGTRLLVL.